This entry describes one T cell receptor beta chain. Profiling relied on immunoSEQ multiplex PCR, and the TCRdb table lists in-frame clones only, not all of them. The sample carries about 380,000 clones, more than 85% recorded once. This sample is drawn from a study of shared T cell receptors in the human thymus. This CDR3 spans 16 amino acids. V was clipped by 9 bases and J by 3 bases; unmatched bases: 17. CDR1 is SNHLY, CDR2 FYNNEI, per germline. The sample consisted of thymocytes. This rearrangement joins TRBV2 to TRBJ2-7; 7 nucleotides match TRBD2. The receptor was isolated from a human donor. CDR3 loop: CASRTRTAGEGYEQYF. The CDR3 nucleotides are TGTGCCAGTCGAACTCGAACGGCGGGAGAGGGCTACGAGCAGTACTTC.